This is a list of T cell receptor beta chains from one sample in a study of T cell responses to AZD1222 COVID-19 vaccine. Sequencing was performed with immunoSEQ multiplex PCR; in TCRdb, only in-frame clones are kept and a portion is missing. Of about 160,000 clones listed, more than 70% are singletons. The input for sequencing was peripheral blood, taken on day 0 of AZD1222 vaccination. These receptors all come from an adult in good health. CDR3s include the opening cysteine and the closing phenylalanine or tryptophan. The order of the fields is V gene, clone size, J gene, D gene, CDR3 DNA, CDR3 protein. D genes are given only for firm matches. The size entry is marked missing in some rows and otherwise reads once, few, many or a size class.

TRBV5-1,.,TRBJ1-4,.,TGCGCCAGCAGCTTGGACGGACGTTCAAATGAAAAACTGTTTTTT,CASSLDGRSNEKLFF
TRBV19,.,TRBJ1-3,.,TGTGCCACCTTCCAGGACACCATATATTTT,CATFQDTIYF
TRBV5-1,few,TRBJ1-1,.,TGCGCCAGCAGCTTGGGACAGGCCGCAGAAGCTTTCTTT,CASSLGQAAEAFF
TRBV7-2,.,TRBJ2-3,.,TGTGCCAGCAGCTTAGCGCGGATAAACACAGATACGCAGTATTTT,CASSLARINTDTQYF
TRBV27,.,TRBJ2-1,TRBD2,TGTGCCAGCAGTTTTCTGCCAGGGGTGATCGGACTAGCGGTCAATGAGCAGTTCTTC,CASSFLPGVIGLAVNEQFF
TRBV14,.,TRBJ2-2,.,TGTGCCAGCAGCCCAATCAGGAACACCGGGGAGCTGTTTTTT,CASSPIRNTGELFF
TRBV3-1/TRBV3-2,.,TRBJ2-6,TRBD1,TGTGCCAGCAGCCTACAGGGGGCCGGGGCCAACGTCCTGACTTTC,CASSLQGAGANVLTF
TRBV5-6,.,TRBJ2-2,.,TGTGCCAGCAGCATGGGGGCTAGCGTTTCCGGGGAGCTGTTTTTT,CASSMGASVSGELFF
TRBV7-2,.,TRBJ1-4,TRBD1,TGTGCCAGCAGCCTTATGCCCGGGACAGGGAGGGGAAAACTGTTTTTT,CASSLMPGTGRGKLFF
TRBV19,once,TRBJ1-5,.,TGTGCCAGTAGTATAGTCTTTCGCCAAACTAACAATCAGCCCCAGCATTTT,CASSIVFRQTNNQPQHF
TRBV15,.,TRBJ2-1,.,TGTGCCACCAGCAGAGATTTGGCTAGCTTAGGTAATGAGCAGTTCTTC,CATSRDLASLGNEQFF
TRBV7-8,.,TRBJ2-7,TRBD2,TGTGCCAGCAGCATCACCTTAGCGGGGAACGAGCAGTACTTC,CASSITLAGNEQYF
TRBV6-2/TRBV6-3,.,TRBJ1-2,.,TGTGCCAGCAGCCCACAGGGACGGAGTGGCTACACCTTC,CASSPQGRSGYTF
TRBV5-1,.,TRBJ2-7,.,TGCGCCAGCAGCTTGCGGACAGCCCACGGCGAGCAGTACTTC,CASSLRTAHGEQYF
TRBV19,.,TRBJ1-2,.,TGTGCCAGTAGTCCCGGGGACACCGGTAACTATGGCTACACCTTC,CASSPGDTGNYGYTF
TRBV5-1,once,TRBJ1-5,.,TGCGCCAGCAGCTTGGAGGGACGGGGCAATCAGCCCCAGCATTTT,CASSLEGRGNQPQHF
TRBV4-3,once,TRBJ2-1,.,TGCGCCAGCAGCCAAGTTTCTGGGCAAAACTCCTACAATGAGCAGTTCTTC,CASSQVSGQNSYNEQFF
TRBV10-3,.,TRBJ1-2,TRBD1,TGTGCCATCAACCAACTGGGACAGAAGAACCAAGGCTACACCTTC,CAINQLGQKNQGYTF
TRBV7-8,.,TRBJ2-5,TRBD1,TGTGCCAGCAGCGACAGGGGGCGAGAGACCCAGTACTTC,CASSDRGRETQYF
TRBV5-4,.,TRBJ2-5,.,TGTGCCAGCAGCTTGCCTAAGGAGACCCAGTACTTC,CASSLPKETQYF
TRBV6-1,.,TRBJ1-5,.,TGTGCCAGCAGTGATGCAGGGATGGGCCAGCCCCAGCATTTT,CASSDAGMGQPQHF
TRBV5-5,.,TRBJ1-4,TRBD1,TGTTCGTCCAGCAGCCTGGACAGGGTTAATGAAAAACTGTTTTTT,CSSSSLDRVNEKLFF
TRBV28,.,TRBJ1-4,.,TGTGCCAGCAGTTTAGGGGGCGCAGGTGCCTATGAAAAACTGTTTTTT,CASSLGGAGAYEKLFF
TRBV4-2,.,TRBJ2-5,TRBD2,TGTGCCAGCAGCCAAGAAGTTGGGGGGGTCCCCTACTTC,CASSQEVGGVPYF
TRBV9,.,TRBJ2-1,.,TGTGCCAGCAGCGGGATGACTGGCAATGAGCAGTTCTTC,CASSGMTGNEQFF
TRBV4-1,.,TRBJ1-2,.,TGCGCCAGCAGCCAGCAAGGCGGCCGCTATGGCTACACCTTC,CASSQQGGRYGYTF
TRBV2,.,TRBJ2-7,.,TGTGCCAGCAGTGAAAACGAGCAGTACTTC,CASSENEQYF
TRBV18,.,TRBJ2-5,.,TGTGCCAGCTCACCACCGAGCGGGCAGAGGGAGACCCAGTACTTC,CASSPPSGQRETQYF
TRBV21-1,.,TRBJ1-5,.,TGTGCCAGCAGCAAAGACGAATATCAGCCCCAGCATTTT,CASSKDEYQPQHF
TRBV5-6,.,TRBJ2-3,.,TGTGCCAGCAGCTTATTGGGGGCGCAGGGTACAGATACGCAGTATTTT,CASSLLGAQGTDTQYF
TRBV11-2,.,TRBJ2-3,.,TGTGCCAGCAGCCGCCTGGCCGGGGGGCTCACAGATACGCAGTATTTT,CASSRLAGGLTDTQYF
TRBV5-8,.,TRBJ2-1,.,TGTGCCAGCAGCTTGGGTGGAGGGGGGGAAGGTGAGCAGTTCTTC,CASSLGGGGEGEQFF
TRBV6-1,.,TRBJ1-1,.,TGTGCCAGCAGTGAAGCTCCTGGCAGGGCCACTGAAGCTTTCTTT,CASSEAPGRATEAFF
TRBV19,.,TRBJ1-5,.,TGTGCCAGTAGTATATCGGGGGGTCGCCCCCAGCATTTT,CASSISGGRPQHF
TRBV19,.,TRBJ1-6,.,TGTGCCAGTAGTATTAACAGGGAGTATTCACCCCTCCACTTT,CASSINREYSPLHF